The 18 T cell receptor beta chains reported below all come from one sample, sequenced in a study of post-analysis software for immune sequencing data. Overall study findings and caveats: There were five TRBV segments more frequent in patients than controls, and TRBV5-6, TRBV5-1 and TRBV20-1 were among them.

These TCRs are of unknown antigen specificity. TCR beta cDNA libraries had unique molecular identifiers. Each CDR3 protein is one row after TCRdb ran MiXCR on the PCR reads. The sample shows over 700,000 distinct CDR3 sequences, approximately 30% of them seen only once. Sequencing input: blood. All receptors derive from a girl aged 10 to 17 with multiple sclerosis.

The chain employs TRBV7-9 and TRBJ2-7, with TRBD1 matching 8 bases. The end of the DNA is better explained by TRBJ2-5, so the J call may be wrong. The CDR3 is 16 residues long. Per germline, CDR1 SEHNR and CDR2 FQNEAQ (reference sequence). The CDR3 reads CASSLSPGQGRETQYF. CDR3 sequence (DNA): TGTGCCAGCAGCTTGTCCCCCGGACAGGGTCGAGAGACCCAGTACTTC.

This clonotype appeared a few times. V usage is TRBV5-1 and J usage is TRBJ2-1; 10 bases are shared with TRBD2. After removal of 6 bases from V and 8 bases from J, the junction contained 5 bases not matched to a gene. The germline V gene has CDR1 SGHRS and CDR2 YFSETQ. The CDR3 spans 13 residues. CDR3: CASKIAGGDEQFF. The DNA of the CDR3 is TGCGCCAGCAAAATAGCGGGAGGCGATGAGCAGTTCTTC. Full variable domain (missing parts from reference TRBV5-1 and TRBJ2-1): KAGVTQTPRYLIKTRGQQVTLSCSPISGHRSVSWYQQTPGQGLQFLFEYFSETQRNKGNFPGRFSGRQFSNSRSEMNVSTLELGDSALYLCASKIAGGDEQFFGPGTRLTVL.

This clonotype was seen only a few times. The chain links TRBV27 to TRBJ2-5; weak D call: TRBD1 (5 bases). The CDR3 spans 15 residues. Per the germline V gene, CDR1 is MNHEY and CDR2 is SMNVEV (reference sequence). V dropped 0 bases and J dropped 2 bases, with 10 bases sitting between them. CDR3: CASSLSEAGQETQYF. The CDR3 nucleotides are TGTGCCAGCAGTTTATCCGAGGCAGGGCAAGAGACCCAGTACTTC.

This clonotype was recorded many times. V usage is TRBV6-2 or TRBV6-3 and J usage is TRBJ2-7; D remains unclear. V was shortened by 10 bases and J by 3 bases, with 13 bases between the two germline ends. Germline V gives CDR1 MNHEY, CDR2 SVGEGT. The CDR3 consists of 12 residues. The CDR3 DNA reads TGTGCCACTCTGCGAGGAGACTACGAGCAGTACTTC. This gives the protein CATLRGDYEQYF.

Remarks on this clonotype: An end of the junction does not agree with germline; a read error may underlie this. CDR3 residues: CGVRVSSYNEQFF. Written as DNA, the CDR3 is TGCGGCGTCCGGGTGAGCTCCTACAATGAGCAGTTCTTC. V usage is TRBV29-1 and J usage is TRBJ2-1; D ambiguous. CDR1 is SQVTM and CDR2 is ANQGSEA in the germline V gene. The CDR3 runs to 13 residues.

This clonotype showed up just a few times. V and J are TRBV28 and TRBJ2-7; possibly TRBD2 for D (6 bases). The germline CDR1 and CDR2 sequences are MDHEN and SYDVKM. CDR3 length: 16 residues. The V gene lost 1 base and the J gene lost 3 bases, with 16 bases spanning the gap. The CDR3 DNA reads as TGTGCCAGCAGTTTATACGGGACGGGAGAAATCTACGAGCAGTACTTC. This gives the protein CASSLYGTGEIYEQYF. The full variable domain, rest sourced from reference TRBV28 and TRBJ2-7, is DVKVTQSSRYLVKRTGEKVFLECVQDMDHENMFWYRQDPGLGLRLIYFSYDVKMKEKGDIPEGYSVSREKKERFSLILESASTNQTSMYLCASSLYGTGEIYEQYFGPGTRLTVT.

This clonotype was seen a handful of times. This chain joins TRBV5-1 and TRBJ1-2; D is uncertain. The CDR3 runs to 14 residues. V dropped 0 bases and J dropped 3 bases, with 9 bases sitting between them. Per the germline V gene, CDR1 is SGHRS and CDR2 is YFSETQ. CDR3 in amino acids: CASSLGQSDYGYTF. DNA of the CDR3: TGCGCCAGCAGCTTGGGGCAGTCTGACTATGGCTACACCTTC.

This clonotype has only a few counts. The chain combines TRBV12-3 or TRBV12-4 with TRBJ1-1; 8 bases match TRBD1. This CDR3 has 14 amino acids. Trimming removed 6 bases from V and 3 bases from J; junction bases left unmatched: 6. The CDR3 sequence is CASSPTGGDTEAFF. CDR3 nucleotide sequence: TGTGCCAGCAGCCCCACAGGGGGGGACACTGAAGCTTTCTTT.

This rearrangement joins TRBV29-1 to TRBJ2-5; D may match TRBD1 or TRBD2 (5 bases each). Gene TRBJ2-7 matches the end of the DNA better, so the J call may be wrong. The CDR3 contains 13 residues. Germline CDR1 and CDR2: SQVTM and ANQGSEA. For the CDR3, the DNA is TGCAGCGTTAATAGGGGAGCTAACACCGAGCAGTACTTC. Amino acid sequence: CSVNRGANTEQYF.

The V and J genes are TRBV5-5 and TRBJ2-1; 9 bases line up with TRBD2. Germline CDR1 SGHKS, CDR2 YYEKEE (reference sequence). This CDR3 region has 16 residues. V was pared by 7 bases and J by 9 bases, with 17 bases of the junction left unmatched. The CDR3 sequence: CASGRGRLAGRVEQFF. DNA of the CDR3: TGTGCCAGCGGACGAGGGCGGCTAGCGGGAAGGGTTGAGCAGTTCTTC.

CDR3 loop: CASSPDRVDIHYF. CDR3 DNA: TGTGCCAGCAGCCCGGACAGGGTGGACATTCACTACTTC. The chain uses TRBV5-6 and TRBJ2-7; 8 bases are a match to TRBD1. Germline V gene lookup returns CDR1 SGHDT and CDR2 YYEEEE. Trimming at V came to 4 bases and at J to 13 bases, leaving 13 bases not matched to a gene. CDR3 length: 13 amino acids.

The chain joins TRBV11-2 to TRBJ2-5; the match to TRBD2 covers 7 bases. The CDR3 is 16 amino acids. Per the germline V gene, CDR1 is SGHAT and CDR2 is FQNNGV. The junction had 14 bases not matched to a gene; V was cut back by 5 bases and J by 5 bases. DNA for the CDR3: TGTGCCAGCAGCCCCTTGACCGGGAGGCCAAGGGAGACCCAGTACTTC. Translated: CASSPLTGRPRETQYF.

V is TRBV7-2 and J is TRBJ2-5; D gene ambiguous. Trimming left V 2 bases short and J 11 bases short, with 12 bases between. This CDR3 contains 12 residues. From germline, CDR1 is SGHTA and CDR2 FQGNSA. CDR3 sequence (DNA): TGTGCCAGCAGCTTAAACTTCCGTGAGCAGTACTTC. Translated, it gives CASSLNFREQYF.

This clonotype has a handful of counts. The rearrangement uses TRBV6-2 or TRBV6-3 and TRBJ2-1; D call uncertain. Looked up from germline, CDR1 is MNHEY and CDR2 is SVGEGT. The CDR3 sequence is 14 residues long. V was pared by 0 bases and J by 9 bases, with 12 bases between. The CDR3 loop reads CASSYSPGRSEQFF. Written as DNA, the CDR3 is TGTGCCAGCAGTTACTCCCCAGGTAGGAGTGAGCAGTTCTTC.

This rearrangement joins TRBV6-5 to TRBJ1-5; TRBD1 aligns across 7 bases. CDR3 size: 14 residues. Germline trimming cut 2 bases from V and 7 bases from J; bases unmatched to any gene: 5. The germline CDR1 and CDR2 sequences are MNHEY and SVGAGI. The CDR3 DNA is TGTGCCAGCAGTTACAGACAGGGTACCCAGCCCCAGCATTTT. Its protein product is CASSYRQGTQPQHF.

This clonotype has just a few counts. The chain joins TRBV7-2 to TRBJ2-1; D gene unclear. V was trimmed by 3 bases and J by 5 bases, leaving 17 bases between them. This CDR3 is built from 16 residues. Per germline, CDR1 SGHTA and CDR2 FQGNSA. This CDR3 reads CASSFLTGNLNNEQFF. In DNA, the CDR3 is TGTGCCAGCAGCTTCCTGACGGGCAACCTTAACAATGAGCAGTTCTTC.

Ten or more counts support this clonotype. This rearrangement joins TRBV27 to TRBJ2-1; 9 nucleotides line up with TRBD2. Germline V CDR1 and CDR2: MNHEY, SMNVEV (reference sequence). The CDR3 runs to 16 residues. The trim removed 5 bases at V and 5 bases at J, leaving 10 bases unmatched. In DNA, the CDR3 is TGTGCCAGCAGTCCAATAGCGGGAGTGGGGCACAATGAGCAGTTCTTC. Its translation: CASSPIAGVGHNEQFF.

The chain uses TRBV5-1 and TRBJ1-2; a weak D match, TRBD1 (6 bases). CDR1 is SGHRS and CDR2 is YFSETQ in the germline V gene. The V end was cut by 0 bases, the J end by 8 bases, with 14 bases between. The CDR3 runs 14 residues. The CDR3 reads CASSLVAGVGGYTF. The CDR3, as DNA: TGCGCCAGCAGCTTGGTGGCAGGGGTTGGAGGCTACACCTTC.